This passage covers 25 T cell receptor beta chains from one sample sequenced in a study of vaccination and CD4 T cells after COVID-19. The Oncomine TCR Beta short-read assay sequenced DNA from cultured CD4+ T cells. MiXCR, applied by TCRdb to the PCR reads, yields one record per CDR3 protein. The repertoire holds 8,500 to 10,000 distinct CDR3 sequences, with less than 50% as singletons. As to treatment: roughly nine-day PBMC culture with coronavirus spike peptide pools or control peptides (ViraFEST assay). These receptors lack a known antigen. Sequenced: CD4+ T cells from blood, cultured in vitro. The receptors derive from a human donor who had recovered from COVID-19.

This clonotype was found a few times. This sequence joins TRBV24-1 and TRBJ2-1, with 11 bases matching TRBD2. The trim removed 3 bases at V and 8 bases at J, leaving 5 bases unmatched. This CDR3 spans 15 amino acids. Germline V gene data show CDR1 as KGHDR and CDR2 as SFDVKD. In DNA, the CDR3 is TGTGCCACCAGTGATACACTAGCGGGAGAGGATGAGCAGTTCTTC. Translated, it gives CATSDTLAGEDEQFF.

CDR3 residues: CASSYLPDRGLQPQHF. The CDR3 nucleotides read TGTGCCAGCAGTTATCTTCCGGACAGGGGATTGCAGCCCCAGCATTTT. The rearrangement joins TRBV6-2 or TRBV6-3 to TRBJ1-5, with 9 bases lining up with TRBD1. Germline assignment: CDR1 MNHEY and CDR2 SVGEGT. Unmatched junction bases numbered 10, after V lost 3 bases and J lost 7 bases. The CDR3 extends over 16 amino acids.

V usage is TRBV10-2 and J usage is TRBJ2-5; D may correspond to TRBD1 or TRBD2 (5 bases each). The CDR3 spans 15 residues. Trimming removed 7 bases at V and 5 bases at J, with 20 bases between. Per the germline V gene, CDR1 is WSHSY and CDR2 is SAAADI. The CDR3 is CASKQGPEGKETQYF. In DNA form, the CDR3 reads TGCGCCAGCAAACAAGGACCTGAGGGGAAGGAGACCCAGTACTTC.

The chain combines TRBV19 with TRBJ2-7; TRBD1 aligns across 8 bases. Trimming cost V 3 bases and J 3 bases; bases outside gene matches: 7. Germline V gene data show CDR1 as LNHDA and CDR2 as SQIVND (reference sequence). CDR3 length: 15 residues. CDR3 sequence reads: CASSIGQGGNYEQYF. The CDR3 coding sequence is TGTGCCAGTAGTATCGGACAGGGAGGAAACTACGAGCAGTACTTC.

The rearrangement links TRBV5-4 to TRBJ1-2; D is perhaps TRBD1 (5 bases). There are 15 residues in the CDR3. Germline V gene lookup returns CDR1 SGHNT and CDR2 YYREEE (reference sequence). The germline V and J ends were trimmed by 2 bases and 8 bases, with 19 bases remaining between them. Here the CDR3 reads CASSFFGQGVSGYTF. CDR3 DNA sequence: TGTGCCAGCAGCTTTTTTGGGCAGGGAGTATCCGGCTACACCTTC.

The V call is TRBV24-1, the J call TRBJ1-4, with D perhaps matching TRBD1 (5 bases). V dropped 4 bases and J dropped 11 bases, with 13 bases sitting between them. The CDR3 runs to 13 residues. The germline CDR1 and CDR2 sequences are KGHDR and SFDVKD. The CDR3 region has the DNA TGTGCCACCAGTGACCCGCCCCGGGACAAACTGTTTTTT. This encodes CATSDPPRDKLFF.

This clonotype was observed a few times. V usage is TRBV19 and J usage is TRBJ2-5; D ambiguous. Germline values: CDR1 LNHDA, CDR2 SQIVND (reference sequence). The CDR3 consists of 14 residues. The V and J ends lost 3 bases and 1 base respectively, with 9 bases between them. CDR3: CASSIIGSQETQYF. DNA for the CDR3: TGTGCCAGTAGTATTATAGGCAGCCAAGAGACCCAGTACTTC.

The V gene is TRBV12-1, the J gene TRBJ2-2. TRBV12-1 is recorded as a pseudogene. The CDR3 consists of 16 residues. The CDR3 loop reads CASSFVGQPNTGELFF. The CDR3 bases are TGTGCCAGCAGCTTTGTCGGGCAGCCGAACACCGGGGAGCTGTTTTTT.

This rearrangement joins TRBV20-1 to TRBJ2-3; possibly TRBD2 for D (6 bases). Trimming shortened V by 3 bases and J by 5 bases, and 15 bases separated the two germline ends. Germline assignment: CDR1 DFQATT and CDR2 SNEGSKA (reference sequence). The CDR3 consists of 14 residues. The CDR3 sequence: CSASPGGARDTQYF. The CDR3 DNA is TGCAGTGCTAGCCCCGGGGGAGCCAGAGATACGCAGTATTTT.

This chain uses TRBV10-2 with TRBJ1-1; no reliable D call. V lost 0 bases to trimming and J lost 1 base, with 3 bases between them. This CDR3 is built from 13 residues. From germline, CDR1 is WSHSY and CDR2 SAAADI. CDR3 amino acids: CASSESPNTEAFF. The CDR3 DNA reads TGCGCCAGCAGTGAGTCCCCGAACACTGAAGCTTTCTTT.

The rearrangement links TRBV5-4 to TRBJ2-5; 11 bases line up with TRBD2. The CDR3 covers 16 residues. The V segment lost 4 bases and the J segment 5 bases; nucleotides outside the gene matches: 10. CDR1 and CDR2 (germline): SGHNT, YYREEE (reference sequence). CDR3 residues: CASSEVAGGPVETQYF. The CDR3 bases are TGTGCCAGCAGCGAGGTAGCGGGGGGGCCAGTGGAGACCCAGTACTTC.

The V gene is TRBV6-1, the J gene TRBJ1-1; 7 bases fit TRBD1. Unmatched junction bases numbered 12, after V lost 7 bases and J lost 4 bases. Germline V gene sequence: CDR1 MNHNS, CDR2 SASEGT. The CDR3 is 15 residues long. The CDR3 protein is CASTGGTALPTEAFF. The CDR3 nucleotides are TGTGCCAGCACGGGGGGGACAGCACTGCCCACTGAAGCTTTCTTT.

The chain uses TRBV6-1 and TRBJ1-2; no firm D call. This CDR3 spans 14 amino acids. The germline V gene has CDR1 MNHNS and CDR2 SASEGT. V was clipped by 6 bases and J by 8 bases, with 19 bases between them. CDR3 region: CASSPESAGRGYTF. CDR3 coding DNA: TGTGCCAGCAGCCCTGAATCCGCAGGTCGGGGCTACACCTTC.

The chain combines TRBV10-3 with TRBJ2-1; TRBD2 is a possible D gene (5 bases). V lost 6 bases and J 3 bases, leaving 15 bases between the germline ends. Germline V gene sequence: CDR1 ENHRY, CDR2 SYGVKD. This CDR3 has 15 residues. The CDR3 sequence is CAISGKDGDYNEQFF. For the CDR3, the DNA is TGTGCCATCAGCGGTAAGGACGGGGACTACAATGAGCAGTTCTTC.

The DNA for the CDR3 is TGTGCCAGCAGCTTAGTTGGTGTGAGGGATTCGGCCGGGGAGCTGTTTTTT. It yields the protein CASSLVGVRDSAGELFF. The chain joins TRBV7-9 to TRBJ2-2; tentative D call: TRBD2 (5 bases). Trimming shortened V by 1 base and J by 6 bases, and 18 bases separated the two germline ends. The CDR3 covers 17 residues. Germline V lookup: CDR1 SEHNR, CDR2 FQNEAQ (reference sequence).

This sequence joins TRBV6-1 and TRBJ2-1; 9 positions agree with TRBD2. The V and J ends lost 6 bases and 1 base, in that order; junction bases with no gene match: 4. Germline-derived CDR1 and CDR2 are MNHNS and SASEGT. The CDR3 contains 15 residues. Written as DNA, the CDR3 is TGTGCCAGCAGGGGGCGGGGGGGTTCCTACAATGAGCAGTTCTTC. Translated: CASRGRGGSYNEQFF.

This clonotype has just a few counts. The chain employs TRBV20-1 and TRBJ2-3; TRBD2 matches at 13 bases. With V trimmed by 2 bases and J by 3 bases, 5 bases remained unmatched. The CDR3 consists of 16 residues. CDR1 is DFQATT and CDR2 is SNEGSKA in the germline V gene (reference sequence). The CDR3 nucleotides read TGCAGTGCTAGACGGACTAGCGGGGGTGGGACAGATACGCAGTATTTT. It codes for CSARRTSGGGTDTQYF.

This clonotype has a handful of counts. J is TRBJ2-5 and V is TRBV6-1, with a tentative D call TRBD1 (6 bases). With 7 bases removed from V and 4 bases from J, the gap between germline ends came to 22 bases. Looked up from germline, CDR1 is MNHNS and CDR2 is SASEGT. CDR3 length: 16 amino acids. The CDR3, as DNA: TGTGCCAGCAAGGAGTTCCCTACCGGGACAACAGAGACCCAGTACTTC. This encodes CASKEFPTGTTETQYF.

This clonotype is large (0.1 to 1%). The V and J genes are TRBV10-3 and TRBJ2-7; D unresolved. The CDR3 length is 13 residues. Germline V gives CDR1 ENHRY, CDR2 SYGVKD. The germline V and J ends were trimmed by 3 bases and 4 bases, with 10 bases remaining between them. This chain's CDR3 is CAISDPRLYEQYF. The CDR3 nucleotides read TGTGCCATCAGTGACCCCCGGCTTTACGAGCAGTACTTC.

This clonotype occurred a few times. V is TRBV7-2 and J is TRBJ1-2; 7 bases align to TRBD1. The junction had 5 bases not matched to a gene; V was cut back by 4 bases and J by 6 bases. The CDR3 has 13 amino acids. Germline V gene sequence: CDR1 SGHTA, CDR2 FQGNSA. This chain's CDR3 is CASSSDRKDGYTF. The CDR3, as DNA: TGTGCCAGCAGCTCGGACAGGAAAGATGGCTACACCTTC.

Points on this clonotype: The junction departs from germline at one end; a sequencing error may be responsible. V is TRBV20-1 and J is TRBJ2-5; 11 bases map to TRBD1. CDR1 is DFQATT and CDR2 is SNEGSKA in the germline V gene (reference sequence). The CDR3 runs to 15 residues. CDR3 protein: CSASRVGQGEETQCF. DNA for the CDR3: TGCAGTGCTAGCCGGGTGGGACAGGGGGAAGAGACCCAGTGCTTC.

This chain's CDR3 is CASSRGQVPYGYTF. The CDR3 bases are TGTGCCAGCAGTAGGGGACAGGTCCCCTATGGCTACACCTTC. The rearrangement links TRBV5-4 to TRBJ1-2; 8 bases are a match to TRBD1. CDR3 length: 14 residues. Germline V lookup: CDR1 SGHNT, CDR2 YYREEE (reference sequence). V dropped 5 bases and J dropped 4; count of bases not matched to a gene: 7.

Turning to this clonotype: The final CDR3 position lacks the conserved phenylalanine or tryptophan, pointing to a likely read error. The V gene is TRBV24-1, the J gene TRBJ1-5, with 8 nucleotides matching TRBD1. V shed 4 bases and J 3 bases; nucleotides not matched to a gene: 10. Germline V gives CDR1 KGHDR, CDR2 SFDVKD. This CDR3 is built from 17 residues. CDR3 sequence: CATSETAGTGFNQPQHS. CDR3 sequence (DNA): TGTGCCACCAGTGAAACTGCCGGGACAGGCTTCAATCAGCCCCAGCATTCT.

This clonotype was detected a few times. The V and J genes are TRBV20-1 and TRBJ1-2, with D uncertain. CDR1 DFQATT and CDR2 SNEGSKA come from the germline V gene (reference sequence). The CDR3 length is 13 residues. With 4 bases removed from V and 9 bases from J, the gap between germline ends came to 18 bases. The CDR3 protein is CSATKTNPLSYTF. As DNA, the CDR3 is TGCAGTGCTACGAAGACCAACCCTCTAAGCTACACCTTC.

The rearrangement uses TRBV6-1 and TRBJ1-1, with D perhaps TRBD1 (5 bases). Germline V CDR1 and CDR2: MNHNS, SASEGT. With 4 bases removed from V and 1 base from J, the gap between germline ends came to 16 bases. The CDR3 is 16 amino acids. The CDR3, as DNA: TGTGCCAGCAGTGTTCTTTTTGGGACCGGGAACACTGAAGCTTTCTTT. Translating it yields CASSVLFGTGNTEAFF.